This paragraph reports one T cell receptor (beta chain). Its antigen is currently unknown. Unmatched junction bases numbered 11, after V lost 4 bases and J lost 7 bases. The CDR3 covers 16 residues. Germline CDR1 SGHNT, CDR2 YENEEA. This sample's treatment: randomized to nivolumab then ipilimumab (arm A) or the reverse (arm B). This record comes from a study of sequential checkpoint blockade in melanoma. Whole-study context: First-line arms were nivolumab then ipilimumab, or the reverse, randomized 1:1. TCRbeta immunosequencing was performed on DNA from roughly 90 pretreatment melanoma tumor samples. Study-level results: PD-L1 staining and CD8+ counts, not mutational load, tracked tumor T-cell clonality.

The repertoire was sequenced with immunoSEQ multiplex PCR; TCRdb's copy has only in-frame clones and lacks some. The data show approximately 6,500 clones, 20% to 25% seen once. V and J are TRBV11-3 and TRBJ2-1; the match to TRBD1 covers 9 bases. Here the sequenced sample was tumor tissue (inferred from file names), taken from a patient given nivolumab and ipilimumab in sequence. This clonotype originated in a human donor with melanoma. The CDR3 DNA reads as TGTGCCAGCAGCTCCCTAAACAGGGGGCTTGGAAATGAGCAGTTCTTC. Translating it yields CASSSLNRGLGNEQFF.